The 22 T cell receptor beta chains in this list originate from one sample, sequenced in a study of beta chain features in type 1 diabetes. Expressed TCRB transcripts were sequenced, since all the RNA that had been isolated was reverse transcribed. Libraries were prepared by immunoSEQ multiplex PCR; TCRdb keeps only in-frame clonotypes and omits some of them. The sample consists of hundreds of thousands of clones, about 16% of them appearing once. Source material: naive CD4+ T cells from blood. Receptors were obtained from a man aged 18 to 29 in good health.

This clone was found a few times. The rearrangement links TRBV9 to TRBJ1-5, with no clear D. Germline V gene sequence: CDR1 SGDLS, CDR2 YYNGEE. Trimming cost V 0 bases and J 4 bases, with 8 bases left between them. This CDR3 has 14 residues. The CDR3 sequence: CASSVEGENQPQHF. The CDR3, as DNA: TGTGCCAGCAGCGTAGAGGGAGAAAATCAGCCCCAGCATTTT.

The chain has TRBV5-1 and TRBJ2-3; D is unresolved. Germline V CDR1 and CDR2: SGHRS, YFSETQ. V lost 4 bases and J 2 bases, leaving 8 bases between the germline ends. The CDR3 loop spans 13 amino acids. The CDR3 DNA is TGCGCCAGCAGCGTCCCTACCACAGATACGCAGTATTTT. It codes for CASSVPTTDTQYF.

Only a few counts were recorded for this clone. This CDR3 reads CASSPGSTLRAFF. The CDR3 DNA sequence: TGTGCCAGCAGTCCCGGGAGTACCTTGCGAGCTTTCTTT. V is TRBV27 and J is TRBJ1-1, with D hard to call. The CDR3 extends over 13 amino acids. Trimming shortened V by 5 bases and J by 10 bases, and 17 bases separated the two germline ends. Germline values: CDR1 MNHEY, CDR2 SMNVEV (reference sequence).

The chain employs TRBV4-2 and TRBJ2-6; D gene ambiguous. V was cut by 4 bases and J by 4 bases, with 11 bases left in between. Germline CDR1 reads LGHNA; CDR2 reads YNFKEQ. The CDR3 consists of 15 residues. The CDR3: CASSRGDGGANVLTF. The CDR3 DNA reads as TGTGCCAGCAGCCGCGGAGATGGGGGGGCCAACGTCCTGACTTTC.

The chain joins TRBV28 to TRBJ1-2; the D is unclear. Germline CDR1 and CDR2: MDHEN and SYDVKM. The ends were cut back, 3 bases at V and 2 bases at J, with 7 bases in the middle. The length of the CDR3 is 13 residues. The CDR3 region has the DNA TGTGCCAGCAGTTTGGTAGAAAACTATGGCTACACCTTC. Translation gives CASSLVENYGYTF.

The chain couples TRBV28 to TRBJ2-7; D is possibly TRBD1 (6 bases). Trimming left V 6 bases short and J 2 bases short, with 20 bases between. The germline V gene encodes CDR1 MDHEN and CDR2 SYDVKM. CDR3 size: 16 residues. CDR3 nucleotide sequence: TGTGCCAGCAGCCGGGAAAACCTCAGGGGTACCTACGAGCAGTACTTC. Residues: CASSRENLRGTYEQYF.

The chain joins TRBV9 to TRBJ2-3; D gene unclear. CDR1 and CDR2 from the germline V gene are SGDLS and YYNGEE. The CDR3 has 14 amino acids. Trimming pared 0 bases from V and 4 bases from J, leaving 9 bases between. CDR3 in amino acids: CASSVENRPDTQYF. The DNA of the CDR3 is TGTGCCAGCAGCGTAGAGAACAGACCAGATACGCAGTATTTT. The full variable domain, in which reference TRBV9 and TRBJ2-3 provide the parts outside the CDR3, is DSGVTQTPKHLITATGQRVTLRCSPRSGDLSVYWYQQSLDQGLQFLIQYYNGEERAKGNILERFSAQQFPDLHSELNLSSLELGDSALYFCASSVENRPDTQYFGPGTRLTVL.

The V gene is TRBV16, the J gene TRBJ2-7, with D perhaps being TRBD1 or TRBD2 (5 bases each). The V end lost 4 bases, the J end lost 3 bases, and 10 bases lay between the germline ends. The CDR3 spans 13 residues. CDR1 is KGHSY and CDR2 is FQNENV in the germline V gene. CDR3 coding DNA: TGTGCCAGCAGCCTGGGACGGAACTACGAGCAGTACTTC. Translated, it gives CASSLGRNYEQYF.

This clone occurred a few times. V and J are TRBV14 and TRBJ2-5, with D tentatively TRBD1 or TRBD2 (5 bases each). V lost 0 bases, J lost 4 bases, and 12 bases lay in between. The germline gives CDR1 SGHDN, CDR2 FVKESK. The CDR3 is made up of 15 amino acids. CDR3 in DNA: TGTGCCAGCAGCCAAGATTGGGGGACCCGAGAGACCCAGTACTTC. This codes for CASSQDWGTRETQYF.

This sequence joins TRBV7-2 and TRBJ2-1; TRBD2 matches at 14 bases. The CDR3 extends over 15 amino acids. The germline gives CDR1 SGHTA, CDR2 FQGNSA. The ends lost 1 base at V and 10 bases at J; junction bases unmatched: 3. Here the CDR3 reads CASSLVTSGRAEQFF. DNA for the CDR3: TGTGCCAGCAGCTTAGTGACTAGCGGGAGGGCCGAGCAGTTCTTC.

Notes on this clone: One junction end does not reproduce the germline sequence, and a read error may be involved. The V gene is TRBV6-6, the J gene TRBJ1-2; D is uncertain. The CDR3 has 12 residues. Germline CDR1 MNHNY, CDR2 SVGAGI (reference sequence). The CDR3: CAISESSGGYTF. In DNA, the CDR3 is TGTGCCATCAGTGAGTCGAGTGGTGGCTACACCTTC.

The chain carries TRBV7-2 and TRBJ1-2; the D is unclear. The V gene's germline CDR1 is SGHTA and CDR2 FQGNSA. The CDR3 loop spans 13 amino acids. V shed 0 bases and J shed 7 bases, with 9 bases lying between them. The CDR3 DNA reads TGTGCCAGCAGCTTAGCCCAGACACTTGGCTACACCTTC. Translated: CASSLAQTLGYTF. Looking up the rest from reference TRBV7-2 and TRBJ1-2 gives the full variable domain: GAGVSQSPSNKVTEKGKDVELRCDPISGHTALYWYRQSLGQGLEFLIYFQGNSAPDKSGLPSDRFSAERTGGSVSTLTIQRTQQEDSAVYLCASSLAQTLGYTFGSGTRLTVV.

This clone has more than one count but fewer than ten. In DNA, the CDR3 is TGTGCCAGCAGCCCGCAGCCCGCTACCTACAATGAGCAGTTCTTC. Translating gives CASSPQPATYNEQFF. V gene TRBV5-4 combines with J gene TRBJ2-1; no definite D call. This CDR3 is 15 amino acids long. In germline, CDR1 is SGHNT, CDR2 YYREEE (reference sequence). V was trimmed by 4 bases and J by 2 bases, leaving 13 bases between them.

This chain links TRBV6-1 with TRBJ1-2; D is unresolved. This CDR3 spans 13 amino acids. Germline V gene sequence: CDR1 MNHNS, CDR2 SASEGT. V gave up 6 bases and J gave up 4 bases, with 12 bases separating them. The CDR3, as DNA: TGTGCCAGCAGGGGTCACCTGGGCTATGGCTACACCTTC. The encoded protein is CASRGHLGYGYTF.

The chain carries TRBV5-6 and TRBJ2-7, with 9 bases matching TRBD1. The CDR3 consists of 15 residues. V gave up 0 bases and J gave up 2 bases; unmatched junction bases: 3. Germline V lookup: CDR1 SGHDT, CDR2 YYEEEE. CDR3 amino acids: CASSLGTGVAYEQYF. As DNA, the CDR3 is TGTGCCAGCAGCTTGGGGACAGGGGTGGCCTACGAGCAGTACTTC. The full variable domain, with the rest looked up from reference TRBV5-6 and TRBJ2-7, is DAGVTQSPTHLIKTRGQQVTLRCSPKSGHDTVSWYQQALGQGPQFIFQYYEEEERQRGNFPDRFSGHQFPNYSSELNVNALLLGDSALYLCASSLGTGVAYEQYFGPGTRLTVT.

V is TRBV9 and J is TRBJ2-2; 7 nucleotides align to TRBD2. The CDR3 is 16 amino acids. Germline trimming cut 4 bases from V and 6 bases from J; bases unmatched to any gene: 12. Germline values: CDR1 SGDLS, CDR2 YYNGEE. The CDR3 sequence is CASSPKRGTSAGELFF. The CDR3, as DNA: TGTGCCAGCAGCCCTAAGAGGGGAACTAGCGCCGGGGAGCTGTTTTTT. Looking up the rest from reference TRBV9 and TRBJ2-2 gives the full variable domain: DSGVTQTPKHLITATGQRVTLRCSPRSGDLSVYWYQQSLDQGLQFLIQYYNGEERAKGNILERFSAQQFPDLHSELNLSSLELGDSALYFCASSPKRGTSAGELFFGEGSRLTVL.

This clone has more than one count but fewer than ten. The J gene is TRBJ2-7, the V gene TRBV27; TRBD1 is a possible D gene (6 bases). This CDR3 has 14 residues. The germline V gene encodes CDR1 MNHEY and CDR2 SMNVEV (reference sequence). Trimming cost V 5 bases and J 7 bases, with 18 bases left between them. Here the CDR3 reads CASSLMTGTGEQYF. The CDR3 DNA sequence: TGTGCCAGCAGTCTGATGACAGGCACGGGGGAGCAGTACTTC.

The CDR3 loop is CASSLEASRNFYNEQFF. In DNA, the CDR3 is TGTGCCAGCAGCCTAGAGGCTAGCCGAAACTTCTACAATGAGCAGTTCTTC. The chain recombines TRBV7-2 with TRBJ2-1, with D maybe TRBD2 (5 bases). Trimming stripped 5 bases from V and 3 bases from J, with 20 bases between. CDR1 and CDR2 (germline): SGHTA, FQGNSA. The CDR3 covers 17 residues.

The CDR3 protein is CASSETDRRTDTQYF. CDR3 DNA: TGTGCCAGCAGTGAAACGGACAGACGCACAGATACGCAGTATTTT. The chain joins TRBV25-1 to TRBJ2-3; perhaps TRBD1 as D (6 bases). The CDR3 has 15 residues. Germline values: CDR1 MGHDK, CDR2 SYGVNS. V dropped 2 bases and J dropped 1 base, with 10 bases sitting between them.

This clone was observed a handful of times. V and J are TRBV27 and TRBJ1-5; D perhaps matches TRBD1 (5 bases). The CDR3 is made up of 17 amino acids. V lost 1 base to trimming and J lost 2 bases, with 15 bases between them. The germline V gene encodes CDR1 MNHEY and CDR2 SMNVEV (reference sequence). The CDR3: CASSLLPWGRGNQPQHF. CDR3 DNA: TGTGCCAGCAGTTTATTGCCGTGGGGCCGGGGCAATCAGCCCCAGCATTTT.

The chain has TRBV10-3 and TRBJ1-1, with 8 bases matching TRBD1. J was trimmed by 1 base and V by 4 bases; bases with no gene match: 8. CDR3 length: 16 amino acids. CDR1 ENHRY and CDR2 SYGVKD come from the germline V gene. This CDR3 reads CAISAGTGVKNTEAFF. DNA of the CDR3: TGTGCCATCAGTGCCGGGACAGGAGTCAAGAACACTGAAGCTTTCTTT.

The V call is TRBV29-1, the J call TRBJ2-7; D might be TRBD2 (5 bases). There are 13 residues in the CDR3. The V gene's germline CDR1 is SQVTM and CDR2 ANQGSEA. The V end was cut by 0 bases, the J end by 3 bases, with 9 bases between. In nucleotides, the CDR3 is TGCAGCGTTGAAGAAGCGGATAACTACGAGCAGTACTTC. This translates into CSVEEADNYEQYF.